Each of the 26 T cell receptor beta chains below was sequenced from the same sample in a study of T cells in Graves' hyperthyroidism and ophthalmopathy. RNA transcripts yielded amplified TCR beta CDR3 regions. HTBI primers were used for first-round RT-PCR of the TCR CDR3. TCRdb re-called the multiplex PCR reads with MiXCR, one entry per CDR3 protein. Counted here are a few hundred thousand distinct CDR3 sequences, roughly 17% occurring once; the ten biggest clones make up around 52%. The sequencing sample was made of blood. These receptors came from a woman between 45 and 60 years old with Graves' hyperthyroidism.

This sequence joins TRBV10-3 and TRBJ1-1, with TRBD1 matching over 8 bases. Germline CDR1 is ENHRY and CDR2 is SYGVKD. This CDR3 is 14 amino acids long. V lost 5 bases, J lost 4 bases, and 6 bases stayed unmatched. CDR3 loop: CAISRGTGVTEAFF. Here the CDR3 DNA reads TGTGCCATCAGTCGGGGGACAGGCGTCACTGAAGCTTTCTTT.

This clonotype has only one observation. V gene TRBV30 combines with J gene TRBJ2-3, with D possibly being TRBD2 (6 bases). V lost 0 bases to trimming and J lost 3 bases, with 10 bases between them. This CDR3 has 14 residues. The germline V gene encodes CDR1 GTSNPN and CDR2 SVGIG (reference sequence). This CDR3 is CAWSVLGGTDTQYF. The CDR3 bases are TGTGCCTGGAGTGTACTTGGGGGGACAGATACGCAGTATTTT.

This clonotype was found a few times. V gene TRBV4-1 combines with J gene TRBJ2-7; D is undetermined. CDR1 is MGHRA and CDR2 is YSYEKL in the germline V gene. The CDR3 extends over 13 amino acids. The V and J ends lost 2 bases and 0 bases respectively, with 5 bases between them. The chain's CDR3 is CASSQTTSYEQYF. The CDR3 region has the DNA TGCGCCAGCAGCCAAACCACCTCCTACGAGCAGTACTTC.

This clonotype showed up just a few times. This may stem from a read error, because a much larger clone lies one nucleotide away. The J gene is TRBJ2-5, the V gene TRBV3-1; 8 bases map to TRBD2. The J call may be wrong; the DNA end is better matched by TRBJ2-1. CDR1 is LGHDT and CDR2 is YNNKEL in the germline V gene (reference sequence). The CDR3 runs to 13 residues. The CDR3 bases are TGTGCCAGCAGCCAAGTGCGGGGGGAGACCCAGTTCTTC. Translated, it gives CASSQVRGETQFF.

At least ten counts were recorded for this clonotype. The J gene is TRBJ1-2, the V gene TRBV3-1; 9 positions agree with TRBD1. This CDR3 contains 13 residues. With V trimmed by 3 bases and J by 6 bases, 2 bases remained unmatched. The V gene's germline CDR1 is LGHDT and CDR2 YNNKEL (reference sequence). The CDR3: CASSQNRGHGYTF. The DNA for the CDR3 is TGTGCCAGCAGCCAGAACAGGGGGCATGGCTACACCTTC.

V and J are TRBV20-1 and TRBJ1-4; D not resolved. The CDR3 has 14 residues. V was cut by 2 bases and J by 0 bases, with 7 bases left in between. Germline V gene sequence: CDR1 DFQATT, CDR2 SNEGSKA (reference sequence). CDR3 amino acids: CSARQIATNEKLFF. Written as DNA, the CDR3 is TGCAGTGCTAGACAGATAGCAACTAATGAAAAACTGTTTTTT.

This rearrangement joins TRBV14 to TRBJ2-1, with D maybe TRBD2 (5 bases). The germline V gene encodes CDR1 SGHDN and CDR2 FVKESK. The CDR3 loop spans 14 amino acids. V was shortened by 4 bases and J by 5 bases, with 12 bases between the two germline ends. The CDR3 region is CASSPFGIDNEQFF. The DNA of the CDR3 is TGTGCCAGCAGCCCTTTCGGGATAGACAATGAGCAGTTCTTC.

The count of this clonotype is one. This chain links TRBV30 with TRBJ2-7, with 7 bases fitting TRBD2. Germline V gene lookup returns CDR1 GTSNPN and CDR2 SVGIG (reference sequence). CDR3 length: 11 residues. The CDR3 DNA reads as TGTTCGGGGGGTCGGGTCGGGGAGCAGTACTTC. Protein: CSGGRVGEQYF.

This clonotype is a singleton in its sample. The rearrangement uses TRBV20-1 and TRBJ2-3; 15 nucleotides line up with TRBD2. Germline CDR1 and CDR2: DFQATT and SNEGSKA (reference sequence). The V segment lost 5 bases and the J segment 5 bases; nucleotides outside the gene matches: 8. CDR3 length equals 16 residues. The CDR3 DNA follows: TGCAGTGCTGAGACCGGGACTAGCGGGAGGTTAGATACGCAGTATTTT. This gives the protein CSAETGTSGRLDTQYF.

The CDR3 region is CASSDLGPGDTEAFF. CDR3 bases: TGCGCCAGCAGTGACCTAGGCCCTGGGGACACTGAAGCTTTCTTT. The rearrangement links TRBV10-1 to TRBJ1-1, with D uncertain. The CDR3 has 15 residues. Germline loops: CDR1 WNHNN, CDR2 SYGVQD (reference sequence). V was clipped by 3 bases and J by 3 bases, with 14 bases between them.

Only a few counts were recorded for this clonotype. The V and J genes are TRBV27 and TRBJ1-2; D uncertain. The germline V gene encodes CDR1 MNHEY and CDR2 SMNVEV (reference sequence). Trimming took off 5 bases at V and 7 bases at J, with 11 bases between the two ends. The CDR3 sequence is 12 residues long. This CDR3 reads CASSPPGGGYTF. The CDR3 DNA reads as TGTGCCAGCAGTCCACCGGGTGGTGGCTACACCTTC.

Ten or more counts support this clonotype. The gene calls are TRBV9 and TRBJ1-2; no firm D call. Germline loops: CDR1 SGDLS, CDR2 YYNGEE. The CDR3 spans 12 residues. V gave up 0 bases and J gave up 8 bases, with 8 bases separating them. The CDR3 reads CASSVGTVGYTF. CDR3 coding DNA: TGTGCCAGCAGCGTAGGTACAGTCGGCTACACCTTC.

This clonotype has ten or more counts. This sequence joins TRBV30 and TRBJ1-5; D is ambiguous. Germline values: CDR1 GTSNPN, CDR2 SVGIG (reference sequence). This CDR3 has 13 residues. Trimming removed 2 bases from V and 1 base from J, with 6 bases in between. The CDR3 bases are TGTGCCTGGAGTAAGATGAGCAATCAGCCCCAGCATTTT. Protein sequence: CAWSKMSNQPQHF.

This clonotype has more than one count but fewer than ten. CDR3 nucleotides: TGTGCCAGCAGCCAGGGACAGACTGAAAAACTGTTTTTT. Encoded protein: CASSQGQTEKLFF. The J gene is TRBJ1-4, the V gene TRBV7-9; 7 bases are shared with TRBD1. The V segment lost 5 bases and the J segment 7 bases; nucleotides outside the gene matches: 4. This CDR3 has 13 amino acids. Germline CDR1 and CDR2: SEHNR and FQNEAQ (reference sequence).

As regards this clonotype: A read error may account for a junction end that differs from germline. The CDR3 region has the DNA TGTGGCAGCAGCCCCAGGGCGAGGGACGAGCAGTACTTC. The encoded protein is CGSSPRARDEQYF. The chain couples TRBV28 to TRBJ2-7; possibly TRBD1 or TRBD2 for D (5 bases each). The V gene's germline CDR1 is MDHEN and CDR2 SYDVKM. This CDR3 comprises 13 residues.

This clonotype has just a few counts. The gene calls are TRBV29-1 and TRBJ1-1, with a weak D call TRBD1 (6 bases). V was shortened by 3 bases and J by 4 bases, with 12 bases between the two germline ends. This CDR3 has 13 amino acids. Per the germline V gene, CDR1 is SQVTM and CDR2 is ANQGSEA. The CDR3 nucleotides read TGCAGCGTTGATTCGAGGGGGGGCACTGAAGCTTTCTTT. It specifies CSVDSRGGTEAFF.

At least ten counts were recorded for this clonotype. The chain is built from TRBV7-8 and TRBJ2-7, with D possibly TRBD1 on 6 matching bases. V was cut by 7 bases and J by 5 bases, with 18 bases left in between. CDR1 and CDR2 from the germline V gene are SGHVS and FQNEAQ. CDR3 length equals 14 residues. CDR3 residues: CASTLGTTDNEQYF. As DNA, the CDR3 is TGTGCCAGCACCCTAGGGACAACCGACAACGAGCAGTACTTC.

This clonotype was counted at least ten times. V and J are TRBV11-2 and TRBJ2-3; maybe TRBD2 (6 bases). Per germline, CDR1 SGHAT and CDR2 FQNNGV. Deletions cut 1 base from V and 6 bases from J, with 14 bases between. This CDR3 has 15 amino acids. The CDR3 coding sequence is TGTGCCAGCAGCTTAGTGTTACTAGCCAGGGATACGCAGTATTTT. Amino acid sequence: CASSLVLLARDTQYF.

This clonotype was detected ten times or more. This sequence joins TRBV7-3 and TRBJ2-7, with a possible D match to TRBD1 (5 bases). The V end lost 1 base, the J end lost 3 bases, and 13 bases lay between the germline ends. CDR1 and CDR2 (germline): SGHTA, FQGTGA. The CDR3 totals 15 residues. The CDR3 nucleotides are TGTGCCAGCAGCTTAAATGGGCAGGGCCTCTACGAGCAGTACTTC. As protein: CASSLNGQGLYEQYF.

This clonotype has at least ten counts. The V and J genes are TRBV7-9 and TRBJ2-1; 10 nucleotides match TRBD2. With 4 bases clipped from V and 8 bases from J, the junction kept 11 bases outside the gene matches. This CDR3 has 16 residues. Germline V lookup: CDR1 SEHNR, CDR2 FQNEAQ (reference sequence). CDR3 loop: CASSSNRAGGMDEQFF. The CDR3 DNA is TGTGCCAGCAGCTCTAATCGAGCGGGAGGGATGGATGAGCAGTTCTTC.

This clonotype occurred many times. The V gene is TRBV30, the J gene TRBJ2-1; 8 bases agree with TRBD2. Germline V gives CDR1 GTSNPN, CDR2 SVGIG (reference sequence). The CDR3 totals 15 residues. V was pared by 2 bases and J by 4 bases, with 7 bases of the junction left unmatched. For the CDR3, the DNA is TGTGCCTGGAGTACAGGGACTAGACCTTACAATGAGCAGTTCTTC. Translated, it gives CAWSTGTRPYNEQFF.

J is TRBJ2-1 and V is TRBV20-1; TRBD2 matches at 8 bases. The CDR3 is made up of 14 amino acids. Germline V gene data show CDR1 as DFQATT and CDR2 as SNEGSKA (reference sequence). Losses at the gene ends were 1 base for V and 10 bases for J; bases not matched to a gene: 9. The CDR3 bases are TGCAGTGCTAGAGCCTTGGCTAGCGGGTGGGAGCAGTTCTTC. Translation: CSARALASGWEQFF.

This clonotype has more than one count but fewer than ten. The CDR3 protein is CASSYSIWSNQPQHF. The DNA for the CDR3 is TGTGCCAGCAGTTACTCGATATGGAGCAATCAGCCCCAGCATTTT. V is TRBV6-5 and J is TRBJ1-5, with unresolved D. Trimming removed 0 bases at V and 1 base at J, with 7 bases between. The CDR3 runs to 15 residues. Germline lookup yields CDR1 MNHEY and CDR2 SVGAGI.

The chain has TRBV19 and TRBJ2-5; TRBD2 agrees at 10 bases. This CDR3 contains 16 residues. V shed 7 bases and J 5 bases; nucleotides not matched to a gene: 13. Germline values: CDR1 LNHDA, CDR2 SQIVND (reference sequence). CDR3 bases: TGTGCCAGTACCCCTCGGAGGCTAGCGGGAGAGGAGACCCAGTACTTC. Protein product: CASTPRRLAGEETQYF.

This clonotype came up a few times. The chain combines TRBV27 with TRBJ2-7, with D unresolved. Trimming took 5 bases from V and 1 from J, leaving 9 bases between them. Germline loops: CDR1 MNHEY, CDR2 SMNVEV (reference sequence). The CDR3 has 13 amino acids. CDR3 in DNA: TGTGCCAGCAGTGCAGAAGGTTCCTACGAGCAGTACTTC. Translation: CASSAEGSYEQYF.

This clonotype was recorded many times. The chain links TRBV2 to TRBJ2-7; TRBD2 agrees at 9 bases. V lost 7 bases, J lost 3 bases, and 7 bases stayed unmatched. CDR1 is SNHLY and CDR2 is FYNNEI in the germline V gene. The CDR3 consists of 14 residues. In nucleotides, the CDR3 is TGTGCCAGCAACGGACTAGCGAACCTCTACGAGCAGTACTTC. Encoded protein: CASNGLANLYEQYF.